This T cell receptor (beta chain) was retrieved from a study of T cells after yellow fever vaccination. Germline loops: CDR1 SNHLY, CDR2 FYNNEI. This CDR3 region has 13 residues. The V end lost 9 bases, the J end lost 4 bases, and 13 bases lay between the germline ends. Study-wide points: Clones from primary vaccination mostly reappeared after the booster (96% CD4, over 85% CD8). In FACS-sorted repertoires, abundant clonotypes from the bulk population could appear as contaminants.

TCRdb independently ran MiXCR on the 5' RACE reads; one entry per CDR3 protein. The sample yields approximately 120,000 distinct CDR3 sequences, roughly 6.7% seen once. This clonotype was counted at least ten times. Antigen specificity is unknown. The TCR comes from a young man who received the YFV17D yellow fever vaccine. This chain connects TRBV2 to TRBJ1-5; TRBD1 might be the D (5 bases). The sequences come from CD4+ T cells sorted from PBMCs, collected roughly 10 days after the first yellow fever vaccination. The CDR3 loop reads CASNRGDNQPQHF. The CDR3 DNA follows: TGTGCCAGTAACCGGGGCGATAATCAGCCCCAGCATTTT.